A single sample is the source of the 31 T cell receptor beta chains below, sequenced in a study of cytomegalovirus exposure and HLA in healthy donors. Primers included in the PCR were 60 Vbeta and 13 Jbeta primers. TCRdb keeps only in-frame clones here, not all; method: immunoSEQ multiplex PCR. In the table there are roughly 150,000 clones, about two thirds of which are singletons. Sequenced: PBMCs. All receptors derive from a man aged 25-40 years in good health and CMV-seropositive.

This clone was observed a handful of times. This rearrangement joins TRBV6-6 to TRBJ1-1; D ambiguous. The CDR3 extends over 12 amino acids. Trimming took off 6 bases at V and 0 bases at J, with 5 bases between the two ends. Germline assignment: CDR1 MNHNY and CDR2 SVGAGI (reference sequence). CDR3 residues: CASSRVNTEAFF. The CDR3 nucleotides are TGTGCCAGCAGCCGAGTGAACACTGAAGCTTTCTTT.

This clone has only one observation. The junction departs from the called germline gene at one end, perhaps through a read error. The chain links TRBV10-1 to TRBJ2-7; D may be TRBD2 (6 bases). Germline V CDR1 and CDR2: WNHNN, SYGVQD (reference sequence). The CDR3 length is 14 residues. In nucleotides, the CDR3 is TGCGCCAGCGGTGACGGGGGTTCGCATCAAGAGCAGTACTTC. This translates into CASGDGGSHQEQYF.

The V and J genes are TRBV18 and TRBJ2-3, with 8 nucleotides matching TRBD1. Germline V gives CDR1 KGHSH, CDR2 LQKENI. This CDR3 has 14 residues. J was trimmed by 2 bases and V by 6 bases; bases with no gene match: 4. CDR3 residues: CASSGQGNTDTQYF. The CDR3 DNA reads TGTGCCAGCTCTGGACAGGGCAACACAGATACGCAGTATTTT.

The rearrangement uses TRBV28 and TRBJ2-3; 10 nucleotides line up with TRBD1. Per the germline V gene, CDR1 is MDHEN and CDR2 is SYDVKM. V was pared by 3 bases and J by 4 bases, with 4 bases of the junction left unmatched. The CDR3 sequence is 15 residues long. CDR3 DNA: TGTGCCAGCAGTTTGGCCGGACAGGGGGCAGATACGCAGTATTTT. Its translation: CASSLAGQGADTQYF.

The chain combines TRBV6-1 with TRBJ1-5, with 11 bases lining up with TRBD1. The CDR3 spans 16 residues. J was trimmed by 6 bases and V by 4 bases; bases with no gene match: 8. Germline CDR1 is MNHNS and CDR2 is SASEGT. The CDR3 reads CASSAIWTGGRQPQHF. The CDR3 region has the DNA TGTGCCAGCAGTGCTATTTGGACAGGGGGCCGTCAGCCCCAGCATTTT.

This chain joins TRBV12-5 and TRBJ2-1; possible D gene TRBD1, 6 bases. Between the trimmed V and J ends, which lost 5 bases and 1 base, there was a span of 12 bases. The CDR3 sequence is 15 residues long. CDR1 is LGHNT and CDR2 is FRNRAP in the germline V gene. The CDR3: CASGPDRLSYNEQFF. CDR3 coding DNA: TGTGCTAGTGGTCCGGACAGACTGTCCTACAATGAGCAGTTCTTC.

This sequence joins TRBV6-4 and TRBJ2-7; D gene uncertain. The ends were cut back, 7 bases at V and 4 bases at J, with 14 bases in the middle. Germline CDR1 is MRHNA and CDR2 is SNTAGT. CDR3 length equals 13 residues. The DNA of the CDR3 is TGTGCCAGCATGCTTGACGAGGAGTACGAGCAGTACTTC. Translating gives CASMLDEEYEQYF.

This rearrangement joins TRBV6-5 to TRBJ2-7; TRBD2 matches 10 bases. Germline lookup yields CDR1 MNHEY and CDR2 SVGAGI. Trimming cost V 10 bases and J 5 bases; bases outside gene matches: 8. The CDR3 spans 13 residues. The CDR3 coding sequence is TGTGCCACCTATTCTAGCGGGAGTCACGAGCAGTACTTC. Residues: CATYSSGSHEQYF.

CDR3 loop: CAISGQSSLSYEQYF. Written as DNA, the CDR3 is TGTGCCATCAGTGGTCAGTCCTCATTATCCTACGAGCAGTACTTC. V gene TRBV10-3 combines with J gene TRBJ2-7, with D unresolved. V lost 4 bases and J lost 1, with 14 bases in between. CDR1 is ENHRY, CDR2 SYGVKD, per germline. This CDR3 region has 15 residues.

The CDR3 loop is CASSAAYGTGRGDYGYTF. CDR3 in DNA: TGTGCCAGCAGCGCGGCCTACGGGACAGGGCGGGGGGACTATGGCTACACCTTC. The J gene is TRBJ1-2, the V gene TRBV9; 9 bases line up with TRBD1. The junction had 15 bases not matched to a gene; V was cut back by 3 bases and J by 3 bases. Germline-derived CDR1 and CDR2 are SGDLS and YYNGEE. The CDR3 extends over 18 amino acids.

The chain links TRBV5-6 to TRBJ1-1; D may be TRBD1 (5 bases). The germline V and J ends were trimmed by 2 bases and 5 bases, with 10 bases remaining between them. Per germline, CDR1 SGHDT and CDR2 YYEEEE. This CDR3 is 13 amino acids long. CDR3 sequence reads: CASSLDSFTEAFF. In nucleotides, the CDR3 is TGTGCCAGCAGCTTAGACAGTTTTACTGAAGCTTTCTTT.

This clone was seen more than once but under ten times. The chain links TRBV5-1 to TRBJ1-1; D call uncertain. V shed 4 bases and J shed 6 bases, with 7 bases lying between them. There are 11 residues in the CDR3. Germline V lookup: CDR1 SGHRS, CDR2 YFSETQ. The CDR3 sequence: CASSKDSEAFF. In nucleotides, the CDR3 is TGCGCCAGCAGCAAGGACTCTGAAGCTTTCTTT.

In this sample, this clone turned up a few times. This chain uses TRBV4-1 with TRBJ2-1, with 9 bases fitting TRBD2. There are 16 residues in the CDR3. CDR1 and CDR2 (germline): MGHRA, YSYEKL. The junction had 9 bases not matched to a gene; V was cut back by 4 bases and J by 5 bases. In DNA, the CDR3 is TGCGCCAGCAGCCGAAGCGATTGGACTAGCGACAATGAGCAGTTCTTC. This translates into CASSRSDWTSDNEQFF.

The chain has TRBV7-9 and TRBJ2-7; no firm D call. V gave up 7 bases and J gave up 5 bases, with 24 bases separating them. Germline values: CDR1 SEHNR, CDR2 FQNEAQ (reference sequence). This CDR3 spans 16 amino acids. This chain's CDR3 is CASTPSESRLINEQYF. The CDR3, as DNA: TGTGCCAGCACCCCGTCGGAGTCGAGGTTGATCAACGAGCAGTACTTC.

CDR3 in amino acids: CASSSEPTDTQYF. CDR3 in DNA: TGTGCCAGCAGCTCGGAGCCCACAGATACGCAGTATTTT. The chain couples TRBV7-9 to TRBJ2-3; no clear D gene. Germline V CDR1 and CDR2: SEHNR, FQNEAQ (reference sequence). Trimming pared 4 bases from V and 2 bases from J, leaving 7 bases between. This CDR3 has 13 residues.

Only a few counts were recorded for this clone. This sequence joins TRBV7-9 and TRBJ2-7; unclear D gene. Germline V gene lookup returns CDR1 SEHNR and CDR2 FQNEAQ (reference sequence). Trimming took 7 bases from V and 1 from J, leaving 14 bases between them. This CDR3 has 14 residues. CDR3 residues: CASTDGAGSYEQYF. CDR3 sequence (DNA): TGTGCCAGCACTGACGGTGCAGGTTCCTACGAGCAGTACTTC.

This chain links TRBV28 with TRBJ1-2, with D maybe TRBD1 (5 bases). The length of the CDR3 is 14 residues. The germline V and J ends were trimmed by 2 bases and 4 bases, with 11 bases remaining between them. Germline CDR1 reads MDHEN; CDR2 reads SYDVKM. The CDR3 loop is CASSLAHRSYGYTF. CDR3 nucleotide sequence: TGTGCCAGCAGTTTAGCCCACAGGAGCTATGGCTACACCTTC.

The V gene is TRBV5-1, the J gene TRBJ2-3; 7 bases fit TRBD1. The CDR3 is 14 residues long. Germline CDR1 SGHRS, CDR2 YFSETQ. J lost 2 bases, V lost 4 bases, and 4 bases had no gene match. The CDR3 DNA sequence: TGCGCCAGCAGCCCGGGACAGCTCACAGATACGCAGTATTTT. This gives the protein CASSPGQLTDTQYF.

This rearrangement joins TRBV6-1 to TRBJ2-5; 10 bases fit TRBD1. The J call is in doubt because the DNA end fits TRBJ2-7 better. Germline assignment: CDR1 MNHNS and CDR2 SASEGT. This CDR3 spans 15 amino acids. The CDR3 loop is CASTPLGQGRSEQYF. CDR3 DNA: TGTGCCAGCACCCCTTTGGGACAGGGGAGATCCGAGCAGTACTTC.

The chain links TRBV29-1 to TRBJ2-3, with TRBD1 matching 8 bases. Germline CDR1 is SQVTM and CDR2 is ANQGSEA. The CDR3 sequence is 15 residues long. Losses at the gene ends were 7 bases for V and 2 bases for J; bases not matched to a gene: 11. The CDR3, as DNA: TGCAGCGCAGGGGGCGCAGGAGGGGCCACAGATACGCAGTATTTT. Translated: CSAGGAGGATDTQYF.

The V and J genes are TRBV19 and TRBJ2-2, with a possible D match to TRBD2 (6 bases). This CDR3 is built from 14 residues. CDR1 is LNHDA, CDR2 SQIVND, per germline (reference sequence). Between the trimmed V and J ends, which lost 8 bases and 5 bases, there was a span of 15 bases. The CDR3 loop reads CASRGGTQTGELFF. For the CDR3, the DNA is TGTGCCAGTCGCGGAGGGACGCAAACCGGGGAGCTGTTTTTT.

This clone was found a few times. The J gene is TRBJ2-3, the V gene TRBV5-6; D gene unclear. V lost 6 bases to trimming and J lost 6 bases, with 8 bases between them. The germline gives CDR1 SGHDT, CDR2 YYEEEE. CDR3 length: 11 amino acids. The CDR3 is CASTLLDTQYF. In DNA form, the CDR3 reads TGTGCCAGCACCCTACTCGATACGCAGTATTTT.

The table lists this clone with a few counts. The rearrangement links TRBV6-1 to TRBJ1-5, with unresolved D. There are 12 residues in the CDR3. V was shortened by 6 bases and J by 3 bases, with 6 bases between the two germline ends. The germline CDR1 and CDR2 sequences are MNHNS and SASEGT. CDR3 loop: CASRQINQPQHF. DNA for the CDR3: TGTGCCAGCAGACAGATCAATCAGCCCCAGCATTTT.

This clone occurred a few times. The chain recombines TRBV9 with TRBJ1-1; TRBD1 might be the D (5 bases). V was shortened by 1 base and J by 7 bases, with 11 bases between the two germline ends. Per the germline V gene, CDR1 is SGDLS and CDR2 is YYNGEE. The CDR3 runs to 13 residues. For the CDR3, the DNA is TGTGCCAGCAGCGTACGGAGGGGAGGTGAAGCTTTCTTT. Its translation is CASSVRRGGEAFF.

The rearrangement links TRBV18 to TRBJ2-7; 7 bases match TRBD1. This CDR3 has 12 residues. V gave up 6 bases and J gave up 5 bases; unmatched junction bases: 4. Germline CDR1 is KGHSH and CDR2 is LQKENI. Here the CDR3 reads CASSRDSDEQYF. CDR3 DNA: TGTGCCAGCTCCCGGGACAGTGACGAGCAGTACTTC.

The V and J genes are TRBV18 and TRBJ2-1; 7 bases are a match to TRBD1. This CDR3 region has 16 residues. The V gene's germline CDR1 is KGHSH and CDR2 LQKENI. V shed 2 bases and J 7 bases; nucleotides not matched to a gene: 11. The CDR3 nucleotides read TGTGCCAGCTCACCATACTCTGACAGGGTGCGGAATGAGCAGTTCTTC. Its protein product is CASSPYSDRVRNEQFF.

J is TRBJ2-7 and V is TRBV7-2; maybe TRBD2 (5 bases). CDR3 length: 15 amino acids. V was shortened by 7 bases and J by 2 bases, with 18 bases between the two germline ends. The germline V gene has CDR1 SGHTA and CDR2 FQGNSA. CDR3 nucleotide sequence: TGTGCCAGCACCCGGGGTGTGGACTCAGCCTACGAGCAGTACTTC. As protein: CASTRGVDSAYEQYF.

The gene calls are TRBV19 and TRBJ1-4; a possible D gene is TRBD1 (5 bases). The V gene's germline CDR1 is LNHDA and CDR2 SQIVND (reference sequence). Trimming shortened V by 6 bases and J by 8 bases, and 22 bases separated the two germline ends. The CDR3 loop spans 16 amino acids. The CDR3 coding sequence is TGTGCCAGTAGAGCCCACTCCGGGGGGTTAGAAGAAAAACTGTTTTTT. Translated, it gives CASRAHSGGLEEKLFF. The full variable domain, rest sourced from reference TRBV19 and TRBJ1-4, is DGGITQSPKYLFRKEGQNVTLSCEQNLNHDAMYWYRQDPGQGLRLIYYSQIVNDFQKGDIAEGYSVSREKKESFPLTVTSAQKNPTAFYLCASRAHSGGLEEKLFFGSGTQLSVL.

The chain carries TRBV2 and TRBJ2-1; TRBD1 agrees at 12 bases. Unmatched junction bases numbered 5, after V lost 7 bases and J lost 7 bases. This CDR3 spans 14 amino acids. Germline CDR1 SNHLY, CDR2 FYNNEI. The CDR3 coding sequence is TGTGCCAGCACGGGACAGGGGGCGCGAAATGAGCAGTTCTTC. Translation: CASTGQGARNEQFF.

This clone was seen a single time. The CDR3 reads CAISESTGVAGGRIYEQYF. The CDR3 DNA follows: TGTGCCATCAGTGAGTCGACAGGGGTAGCGGGAGGGAGAATTTACGAGCAGTACTTC. V usage is TRBV10-3 and J usage is TRBJ2-7; 11 bases agree with TRBD2. Germline lookup yields CDR1 ENHRY and CDR2 SYGVKD. The CDR3 contains 19 residues. The V segment lost 0 bases and the J segment 4 bases; nucleotides outside the gene matches: 14.

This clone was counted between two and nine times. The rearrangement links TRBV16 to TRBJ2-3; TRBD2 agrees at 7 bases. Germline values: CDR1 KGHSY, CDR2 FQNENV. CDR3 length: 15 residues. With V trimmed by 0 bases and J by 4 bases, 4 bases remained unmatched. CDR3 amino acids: CASSQSRAGADTQYF. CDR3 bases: TGTGCCAGCAGCCAATCACGGGCGGGAGCAGATACGCAGTATTTT.